The rows below give T cell receptor beta chains drawn from one sample of a study of blood T cell repertoires in COVID-19. Sequencing was performed with immunoSEQ multiplex PCR; in TCRdb, only in-frame clones are kept and a portion is missing. The table shows 130,000 to 150,000 clones, with 87% occurring only once. Source material: peripheral blood. These receptors came from an elderly man with acute or convalescent COVID-19. Each CDR3 is given with its conserved first and last residue. Each record gives: D gene, clone size, J gene, V gene, CDR3 DNA, CDR3 protein. D genes are given only for firm matches. Size is omitted from some rows. Given values are once, few, many or a class for expanded clones.

D gene: NA
clone size: NA
J gene: TRBJ2-7
V gene: TRBV27
CDR3 DNA: TGTGCCAGCAGTGCAGGGTTCGGGTTCCCTACTTACGAGCAGTACTTC
CDR3 protein: CASSAGFGFPTYEQYF

D gene: NA
clone size: few
J gene: TRBJ1-2
V gene: TRBV20-1
CDR3 DNA: TGCAGTGCTAGGCCGGCGGGGGCCTACACCTTC
CDR3 protein: CSARPAGAYTF

D gene: TRBD1
clone size: once
J gene: TRBJ2-2
V gene: TRBV5-5
CDR3 DNA: TGTGCCAGCAGCTTGGAAGGGGGCCGGGAGCTGTTTTTT
CDR3 protein: CASSLEGGRELFF

D gene: NA
clone size: NA
J gene: TRBJ1-2
V gene: TRBV4-1
CDR3 DNA: TGCGCCAGCAGCCAAGAGAGGCGAAACTATGGCTACACCTTC
CDR3 protein: CASSQERRNYGYTF

D gene: TRBD1
clone size: NA
J gene: TRBJ1-3
V gene: TRBV30
CDR3 DNA: TGTGCCTGGAGTGTAGGGGGGACAGTCGCAAGGAGAAACACCATATATTTT
CDR3 protein: CAWSVGGTVARRNTIYF

D gene: NA
clone size: NA
J gene: TRBJ1-5
V gene: TRBV18
CDR3 DNA: TGTGCCAGCTCACCATCCAGGGACAATCAGCCCCAGCATTTT
CDR3 protein: CASSPSRDNQPQHF

D gene: TRBD2
clone size: once
J gene: TRBJ2-1
V gene: TRBV29-1
CDR3 DNA: TGCAGCGTTGTGTCGGCTAGCGGGAGCATCTACAATGAGCAGTTCTTC
CDR3 protein: CSVVSASGSIYNEQFF

D gene: TRBD2
clone size: few
J gene: TRBJ2-5
V gene: TRBV4-2
CDR3 DNA: TGTGCCAGCAGCCCCAGGACTAGCGGTGGAGAGACCCAGTACTTC
CDR3 protein: CASSPRTSGGETQYF

D gene: TRBD2
clone size: NA
J gene: TRBJ2-5
V gene: TRBV3-1/TRBV3-2
CDR3 DNA: TGTGCCAGCAGCCGGACTAGCGGGGGTCAAGAGACCCAGTACTTC
CDR3 protein: CASSRTSGGQETQYF

D gene: NA
clone size: NA
J gene: TRBJ1-3
V gene: TRBV19
CDR3 DNA: TGTGCCAGTAGTATTTCAGGAATCCTATCTGGAAACACCATATATTTT
CDR3 protein: CASSISGILSGNTIYF

D gene: TRBD1
clone size: NA
J gene: TRBJ1-1
V gene: TRBV29-1
CDR3 DNA: TGCAGCGTTGGGGACAGCCTGAAAACTGAAGCTTTCTTT
CDR3 protein: CSVGDSLKTEAFF

D gene: TRBD2
clone size: NA
J gene: TRBJ2-7
V gene: TRBV2
CDR3 DNA: TGTGCCAGAAACTGCACGGGGACGGGACTAGCGGGAGGAGTTTCCTACGAGCAGTACTTC
CDR3 protein: CARNCTGTGLAGGVSYEQYF

D gene: TRBD2
clone size: NA
J gene: TRBJ2-1
V gene: TRBV27
CDR3 DNA: TGTGCCAGCAAGGATCTTAGCGGGGGGGCGGCTATTCATGAGCAGTTCTTC
CDR3 protein: CASKDLSGGAAIHEQFF

D gene: TRBD1
clone size: NA
J gene: TRBJ1-2
V gene: TRBV12-3/TRBV12-4
CDR3 DNA: TGTGCCAGCAGTTTACAGGGGGGCGGCTACACCTTC
CDR3 protein: CASSLQGGGYTF

D gene: TRBD2
clone size: NA
J gene: TRBJ2-1
V gene: TRBV6-5
CDR3 DNA: TGTGCCAGCAGGACACTAGCGGGAGTAACGAATGAGCAGTTCTTC
CDR3 protein: CASRTLAGVTNEQFF

D gene: NA
clone size: NA
J gene: TRBJ2-2
V gene: TRBV27
CDR3 DNA: TGTGCCAGCAGTCGCAGGATCGGGGAGCTGTTTTTT
CDR3 protein: CASSRRIGELFF

D gene: NA
clone size: NA
J gene: TRBJ2-7
V gene: TRBV21-1
CDR3 DNA: TGTGCCAGCAGCAAAGTGACAGGGGGCTCCTACGAGCAGTACTTC
CDR3 protein: CASSKVTGGSYEQYF

D gene: TRBD1
clone size: once
J gene: TRBJ1-2
V gene: TRBV15
CDR3 DNA: TGTGCCACCAGCAGAGATGTGACAGGGAAAAGCTACACCTTC
CDR3 protein: CATSRDVTGKSYTF

D gene: TRBD1
clone size: NA
J gene: TRBJ1-2
V gene: TRBV20-1
CDR3 DNA: TGCAGTGCTAGTGACAGGGACTATGGCTACACCTTC
CDR3 protein: CSASDRDYGYTF

D gene: TRBD1
clone size: NA
J gene: TRBJ2-1
V gene: TRBV5-4
CDR3 DNA: TGTGCCAGCAGCTGGCCTCCCACCGGGACAGGGTTCGATGAGCAGTTCTTC
CDR3 protein: CASSWPPTGTGFDEQFF

D gene: NA
clone size: NA
J gene: TRBJ1-2
V gene: TRBV12-3/TRBV12-4
CDR3 DNA: TGTGCCAGCAGGGCAGAGGAGAACTATGGCTACACCTTC
CDR3 protein: CASRAEENYGYTF

D gene: NA
clone size: NA
J gene: TRBJ2-2
V gene: TRBV9
CDR3 DNA: TGTGCCAGCAGCCCCCAGGACAGCCACACCGGGGAGCTGTTTTTT
CDR3 protein: CASSPQDSHTGELFF

D gene: TRBD1
clone size: NA
J gene: TRBJ1-2
V gene: TRBV28
CDR3 DNA: TGTGCCAGCAGTCTGACAGGGGGAGATGGCTACACCTTC
CDR3 protein: CASSLTGGDGYTF

D gene: TRBD1
clone size: NA
J gene: TRBJ1-6
V gene: TRBV5-4
CDR3 DNA: TGTGCCAGCAGCCGGACAGGGGCGGATTATAATTCACCCCTCCACTTT
CDR3 protein: CASSRTGADYNSPLHF

D gene: NA
clone size: NA
J gene: TRBJ2-5
V gene: TRBV5-1
CDR3 DNA: TGCGCCAGCAGCTTGTCGGCCGGAGAAGAGACCCAGTACTTC
CDR3 protein: CASSLSAGEETQYF

D gene: NA
clone size: NA
J gene: TRBJ2-7
V gene: TRBV5-5
CDR3 DNA: TGTGCCAGCAGCATGGACAGTTGGTCCTACGAGCAGTACTTC
CDR3 protein: CASSMDSWSYEQYF

D gene: NA
clone size: NA
J gene: TRBJ1-1
V gene: TRBV10-3
CDR3 DNA: TGTGCCATCAGTGCTACAGGGAACACTGAAGCTTTCTTT
CDR3 protein: CAISATGNTEAFF

D gene: NA
clone size: NA
J gene: TRBJ1-1
V gene: TRBV19
CDR3 DNA: TGTGCCAGTTCGGGGGGAAACACTGAAGCTTTCTTT
CDR3 protein: CASSGGNTEAFF

D gene: TRBD1
clone size: once
J gene: TRBJ2-7
V gene: TRBV27
CDR3 DNA: TGTGCCAGCAGTTTTGGACAGGGGACCTACGAGCAGTACTTC
CDR3 protein: CASSFGQGTYEQYF

D gene: TRBD1
clone size: NA
J gene: TRBJ1-2
V gene: TRBV11-2
CDR3 DNA: TGTGCCAGCAGCTTGGGACAGGGCCCGATGGGCTACACCTTC
CDR3 protein: CASSLGQGPMGYTF

D gene: NA
clone size: NA
J gene: TRBJ1-4
V gene: TRBV5-1
CDR3 DNA: TGCGCCAGCAAAGAGCGGGGAACCGGGAGTGAAAAACTGTTTTTT
CDR3 protein: CASKERGTGSEKLFF

D gene: TRBD1
clone size: NA
J gene: TRBJ1-3
V gene: TRBV9
CDR3 DNA: TGTGCCAGCAGCGTAGAGGGGGCATCCGGAAACACCATATATTTT
CDR3 protein: CASSVEGASGNTIYF

D gene: TRBD1
clone size: NA
J gene: TRBJ1-1
V gene: TRBV27
CDR3 DNA: TGTGCCAGCAGTTTATCGAGTTTGGGACAGTCTTACACTGAAGCTTTCTTT
CDR3 protein: CASSLSSLGQSYTEAFF

D gene: NA
clone size: NA
J gene: TRBJ1-2
V gene: TRBV21-1
CDR3 DNA: TGTGCCAGCAGCAATGAACAGGTAAGGCGCTATGGCTACACCTTC
CDR3 protein: CASSNEQVRRYGYTF

D gene: NA
clone size: NA
J gene: TRBJ1-1
V gene: TRBV5-1
CDR3 DNA: TGCGCCAGCAGCTCACAATATACAGAAGACACTGAAGCTTTCTTT
CDR3 protein: CASSSQYTEDTEAFF

D gene: TRBD1
clone size: few
J gene: TRBJ2-7
V gene: TRBV27
CDR3 DNA: TGTGCCAGCAGTAAACAAACCGGGACAGGGGCGTACGAGCAGTACTTC
CDR3 protein: CASSKQTGTGAYEQYF